Following are 9 T cell receptor beta chains from one sample sequenced in a study of cytomegalovirus exposure and HLA in healthy donors. The study ran its PCR with 60 Vbeta and 13 Jbeta primers. Repertoires were generated with immunoSEQ multiplex PCR, while TCRdb's copy carries only in-frame clones and drops some. The sample consists of under 200,000 clones, roughly two thirds of them appearing once. Sequenced: PBMCs. All receptors derive from a woman younger than 30 in good health and CMV-seropositive.

The chain is built from TRBV7-9 and TRBJ2-1; D is perhaps TRBD2 (5 bases). V lost 2 bases, J lost 3 bases, and 20 bases lay in between. CDR1 and CDR2 (germline): SEHNR, FQNEAQ (reference sequence). This CDR3 contains 18 residues. The CDR3 bases are TGTGCCAGCAGCTTAAATCCCCCGGGGTTCGCTTACTACAATGAGCAGTTCTTC. Translating gives CASSLNPPGFAYYNEQFF.

The chain combines TRBV4-3 with TRBJ1-6; no definite D call. Trimming removed 6 bases at V and 1 base at J, with 13 bases between. CDR1 is LGHNA, CDR2 YSLEER, per germline. This CDR3 has 16 amino acids. The CDR3 nucleotides read TGCGCCAGCAGTCGGACTGAACGGTCCTATAATTCACCCCTCCACTTT. Protein: CASSRTERSYNSPLHF.

The chain recombines TRBV9 with TRBJ1-3; D is ambiguous. Between the trimmed V and J ends, which lost 3 bases and 0 bases, there was a span of 13 bases. In germline, CDR1 is SGDLS, CDR2 YYNGEE. This CDR3 is built from 16 residues. CDR3 nucleotides: TGTGCCAGCAGCGGACCGACACCAACCTCTGGAAACACCATATATTTT. It encodes CASSGPTPTSGNTIYF.

This sequence joins TRBV14 and TRBJ1-3; D uncertain. The germline V gene has CDR1 SGHDN and CDR2 FVKESK. CDR3 length: 14 amino acids. V was pared by 0 bases and J by 3 bases, with 6 bases between. CDR3 loop: CASSQDYNGNTIYF. The CDR3 nucleotides read TGTGCCAGCAGCCAAGATTATAATGGAAACACCATATATTTT. Looking up the rest from reference TRBV14 and TRBJ1-3 gives the full variable domain: EAGVTQFPSHSVIEKGQTVTLRCDPISGHDNLYWYRRVMGKEIKFLLHFVKESKQDESGMPNNRFLAERTGGTYSTLKVQPAELEDSGVYFCASSQDYNGNTIYFGEGSWLTVV.

V usage is TRBV29-1 and J usage is TRBJ1-1; D call uncertain. Trimming removed 0 bases at V and 1 base at J, with 9 bases between. CDR1 and CDR2 (germline): SQVTM, ANQGSEA. The CDR3 is 14 residues long. The CDR3 nucleotides are TGCAGCGTTGAAGAGAGCTCGGGGAACACTGAAGCTTTCTTT. Translating it yields CSVEESSGNTEAFF.

This clone came up a few times. The chain has TRBV30 and TRBJ1-1; D unclear. The CDR3 extends over 11 amino acids. Germline V CDR1 and CDR2: GTSNPN, SVGIG (reference sequence). Trimming left V 4 bases short and J 0 bases short, with 3 bases between. The CDR3, as DNA: TGTGCCTGGACGGTGAACACTGAAGCTTTCTTT. Its protein product is CAWTVNTEAFF.

The chain uses TRBV6-6 and TRBJ1-1; unclear D gene. V dropped 3 bases and J dropped 1 base, with 6 bases sitting between them. The CDR3 is 13 amino acids. The germline V gene has CDR1 MNHNY and CDR2 SVGAGI (reference sequence). The CDR3 reads CASSYRGNTEAFF. Written as DNA, the CDR3 is TGTGCCAGCAGTTATCGGGGGAACACTGAAGCTTTCTTT.

This sequence joins TRBV5-1 and TRBJ2-5; 11 nucleotides match TRBD2. The germline CDR1 and CDR2 sequences are SGHRS and YFSETQ. J was trimmed by 1 base and V by 5 bases; bases with no gene match: 13. The CDR3 spans 18 residues. For the CDR3, the DNA is TGCGCCAGCAGTTTGACTAGCGGGAACTACCACTTCCAAGAGACCCAGTACTTC. Its protein product is CASSLTSGNYHFQETQYF.

This clone was seen once. The chain employs TRBV19 and TRBJ1-1; D call uncertain. The V gene lost 6 bases and the J gene lost 1 base, with 18 bases spanning the gap. CDR3 size: 16 residues. From germline, CDR1 is LNHDA and CDR2 SQIVND (reference sequence). The CDR3 DNA reads as TGTGCCAGTAGCAACTTTGCCAGATCGGGGAACACTGAAGCTTTCTTT. Translation: CASSNFARSGNTEAFF.